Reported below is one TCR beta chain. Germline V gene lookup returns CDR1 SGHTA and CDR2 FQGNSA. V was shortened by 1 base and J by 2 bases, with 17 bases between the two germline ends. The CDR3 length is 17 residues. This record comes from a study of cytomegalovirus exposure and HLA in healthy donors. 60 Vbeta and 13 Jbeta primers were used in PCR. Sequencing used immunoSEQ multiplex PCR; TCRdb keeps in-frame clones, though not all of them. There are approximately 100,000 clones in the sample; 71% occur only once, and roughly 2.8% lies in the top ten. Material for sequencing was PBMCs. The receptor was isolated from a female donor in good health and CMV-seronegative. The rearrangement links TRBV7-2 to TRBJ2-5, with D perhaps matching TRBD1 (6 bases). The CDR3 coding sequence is TGTGCCAGCAGCTTAGTAGGGACCGGGACATATCAAGAGACCCAGTACTTC. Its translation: CASSLVGTGTYQETQYF.